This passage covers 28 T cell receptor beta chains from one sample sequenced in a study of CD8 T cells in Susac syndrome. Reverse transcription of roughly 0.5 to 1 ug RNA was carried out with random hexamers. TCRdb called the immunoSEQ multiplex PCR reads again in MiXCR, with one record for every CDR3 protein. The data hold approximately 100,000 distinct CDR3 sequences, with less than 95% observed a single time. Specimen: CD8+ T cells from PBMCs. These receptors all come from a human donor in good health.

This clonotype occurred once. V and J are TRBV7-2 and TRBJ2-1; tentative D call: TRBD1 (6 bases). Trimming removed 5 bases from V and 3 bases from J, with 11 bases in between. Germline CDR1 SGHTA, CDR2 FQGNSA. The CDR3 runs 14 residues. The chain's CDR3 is CASSILTGYNEQFF. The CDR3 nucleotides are TGTGCCAGCAGCATACTGACAGGCTACAATGAGCAGTTCTTC.

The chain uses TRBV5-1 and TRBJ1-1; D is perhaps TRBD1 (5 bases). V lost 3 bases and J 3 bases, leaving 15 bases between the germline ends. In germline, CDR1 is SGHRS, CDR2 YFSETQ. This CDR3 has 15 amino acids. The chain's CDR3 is CASSWIQGGDTEAFF. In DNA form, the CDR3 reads TGCGCCAGCAGCTGGATCCAGGGCGGTGACACTGAAGCTTTCTTT.

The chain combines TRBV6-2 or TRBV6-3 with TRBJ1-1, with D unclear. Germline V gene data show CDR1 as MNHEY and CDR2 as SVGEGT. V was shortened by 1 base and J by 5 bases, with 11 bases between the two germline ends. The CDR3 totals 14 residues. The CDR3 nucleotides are TGTGCCAGCAGTTACTGGGCAGTAGGGACTGAAGCTTTCTTT. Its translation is CASSYWAVGTEAFF.

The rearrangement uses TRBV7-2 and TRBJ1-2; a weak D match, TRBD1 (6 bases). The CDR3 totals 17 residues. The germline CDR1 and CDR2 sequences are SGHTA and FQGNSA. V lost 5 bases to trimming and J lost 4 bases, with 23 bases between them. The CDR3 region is CASSGSSGGSFSYGYTF. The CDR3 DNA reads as TGTGCCAGCAGCGGTAGTAGTGGGGGCTCCTTTAGCTATGGCTACACCTTC.

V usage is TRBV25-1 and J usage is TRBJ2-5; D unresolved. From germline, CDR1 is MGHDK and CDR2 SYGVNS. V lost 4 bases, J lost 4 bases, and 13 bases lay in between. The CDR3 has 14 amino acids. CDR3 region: CASSAMRSGETQYF. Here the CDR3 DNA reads TGTGCCAGCAGTGCAATGAGGAGTGGAGAGACCCAGTACTTC.

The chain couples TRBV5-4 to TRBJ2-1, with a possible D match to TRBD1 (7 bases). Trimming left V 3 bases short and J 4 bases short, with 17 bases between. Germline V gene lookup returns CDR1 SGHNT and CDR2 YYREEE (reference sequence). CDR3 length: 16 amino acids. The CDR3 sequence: CASSSGGTAPYNEQFF. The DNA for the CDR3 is TGTGCCAGCAGCTCGGGCGGGACAGCACCTTACAATGAGCAGTTCTTC.

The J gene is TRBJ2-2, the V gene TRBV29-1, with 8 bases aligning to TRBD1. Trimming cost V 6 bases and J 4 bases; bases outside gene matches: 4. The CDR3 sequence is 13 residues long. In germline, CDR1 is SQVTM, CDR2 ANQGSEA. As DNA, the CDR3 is TGCAGCGTCCGGGACAGGCGCACCGGGGAGCTGTTTTTT. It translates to CSVRDRRTGELFF.

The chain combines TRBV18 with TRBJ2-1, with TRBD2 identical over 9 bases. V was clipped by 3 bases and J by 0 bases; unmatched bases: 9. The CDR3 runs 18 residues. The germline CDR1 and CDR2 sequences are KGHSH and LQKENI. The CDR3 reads CASSPRLAGTTSYNEQFF. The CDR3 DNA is TGTGCCAGCTCACCTCGCCTAGCGGGGACTACCTCCTACAATGAGCAGTTCTTC.

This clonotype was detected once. The CDR3 DNA follows: TGTGCCAGCAGCCCACGAGCGACAGTGAGTCAACTGTTTTTT. It encodes CASSPRATVSQLFF. This chain links TRBV11-2 with TRBJ1-4; TRBD1 might be the D (5 bases). This CDR3 has 14 residues. Trimming shortened V by 5 bases and J by 12 bases, and 19 bases separated the two germline ends. The germline V gene has CDR1 SGHAT and CDR2 FQNNGV.

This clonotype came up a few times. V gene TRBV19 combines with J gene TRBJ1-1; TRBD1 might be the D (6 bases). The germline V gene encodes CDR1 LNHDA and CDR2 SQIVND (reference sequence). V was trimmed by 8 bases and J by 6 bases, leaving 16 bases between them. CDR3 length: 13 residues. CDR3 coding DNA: TGTGCCAGTCGGCGAAACAGGGATTCTGAAGCTTTCTTT. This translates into CASRRNRDSEAFF.

The CDR3 DNA is TGTGCCAGCAGCTTAGACAGGGGTTCAAGCAATCAGCCCCAGCATTTT. It translates to CASSLDRGSSNQPQHF. The chain employs TRBV7-2 and TRBJ1-5; 7 positions agree with TRBD1. This CDR3 contains 16 residues. Trimming removed 1 base from V and 1 base from J; junction bases left unmatched: 4. CDR1 SGHTA and CDR2 FQGNSA come from the germline V gene.

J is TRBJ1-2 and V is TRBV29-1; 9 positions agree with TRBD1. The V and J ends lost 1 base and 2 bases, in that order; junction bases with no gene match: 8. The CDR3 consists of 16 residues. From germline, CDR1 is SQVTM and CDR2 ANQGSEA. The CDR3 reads CSVEARRDRENYGYTF. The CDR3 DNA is TGCAGCGTTGAAGCCCGCCGGGACAGGGAGAACTATGGCTACACCTTC.

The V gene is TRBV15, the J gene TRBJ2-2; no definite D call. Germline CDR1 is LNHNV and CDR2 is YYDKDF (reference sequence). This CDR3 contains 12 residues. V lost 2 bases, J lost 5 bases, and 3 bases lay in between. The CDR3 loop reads CATSRPTGELFF. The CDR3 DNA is TGTGCCACCAGCAGACCTACCGGGGAGCTGTTTTTT.

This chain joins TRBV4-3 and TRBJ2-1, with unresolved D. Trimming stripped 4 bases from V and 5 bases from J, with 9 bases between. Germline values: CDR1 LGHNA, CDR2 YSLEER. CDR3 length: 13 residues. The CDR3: CASSLWPNNEQFF. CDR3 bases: TGCGCCAGCAGCCTGTGGCCGAACAATGAGCAGTTCTTC.

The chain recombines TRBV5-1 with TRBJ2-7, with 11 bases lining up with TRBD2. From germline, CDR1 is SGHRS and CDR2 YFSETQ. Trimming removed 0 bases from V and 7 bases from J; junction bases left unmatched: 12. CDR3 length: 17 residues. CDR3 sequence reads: CASSLEAGTSGRREQYF. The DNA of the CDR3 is TGCGCCAGCAGCTTGGAAGCCGGGACTAGCGGAAGGAGGGAGCAGTACTTC.

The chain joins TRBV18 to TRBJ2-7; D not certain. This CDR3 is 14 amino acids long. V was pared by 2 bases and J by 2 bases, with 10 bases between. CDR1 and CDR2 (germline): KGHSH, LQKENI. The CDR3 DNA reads TGTGCCAGCTCACCATCCGCGTACGCCTACGAGCAGTACTTC. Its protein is CASSPSAYAYEQYF.

CDR3 amino acids: CASSLGTADTEAFF. CDR3 DNA sequence: TGTGCCAGCAGCCTAGGGACAGCCGACACTGAAGCTTTCTTT. The chain carries TRBV11-1 and TRBJ1-1; 7 bases fit TRBD1. Germline lookup yields CDR1 SGHAT and CDR2 FQDESV (reference sequence). Trimming at V came to 5 bases and at J to 3 bases, leaving 6 bases not matched to a gene. This CDR3 spans 14 amino acids.

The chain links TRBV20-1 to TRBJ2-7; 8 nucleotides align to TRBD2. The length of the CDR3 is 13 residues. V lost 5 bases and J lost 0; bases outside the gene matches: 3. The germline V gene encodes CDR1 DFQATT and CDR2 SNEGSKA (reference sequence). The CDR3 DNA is TGCAGTGCTGCGGGAGGCGGCTCCTACGAGCAGTACTTC. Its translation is CSAAGGGSYEQYF.

The CDR3 spells CASKKRWDGNTIYF. The CDR3 region has the DNA TGTGCCAGCAAAAAGCGGTGGGATGGAAACACCATATATTTT. The V gene is TRBV19, the J gene TRBJ1-3; D is ambiguous. Trimming stripped 9 bases from V and 3 bases from J, with 15 bases between. This CDR3 contains 14 residues. Per germline, CDR1 LNHDA and CDR2 SQIVND (reference sequence).

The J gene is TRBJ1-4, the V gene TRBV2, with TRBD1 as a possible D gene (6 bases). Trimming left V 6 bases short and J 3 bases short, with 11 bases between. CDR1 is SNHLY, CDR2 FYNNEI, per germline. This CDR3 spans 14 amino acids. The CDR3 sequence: CASSWTDSNEKLFF. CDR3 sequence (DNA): TGTGCCAGCAGCTGGACAGATTCTAATGAAAAACTGTTTTTT.

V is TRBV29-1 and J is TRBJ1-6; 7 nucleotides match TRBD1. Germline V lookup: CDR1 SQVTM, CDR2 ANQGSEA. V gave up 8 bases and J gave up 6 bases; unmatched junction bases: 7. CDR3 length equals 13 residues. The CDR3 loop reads CSIRTGFNSPLHF. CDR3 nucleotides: TGCAGCATACGGACAGGCTTTAATTCACCCCTCCACTTT.

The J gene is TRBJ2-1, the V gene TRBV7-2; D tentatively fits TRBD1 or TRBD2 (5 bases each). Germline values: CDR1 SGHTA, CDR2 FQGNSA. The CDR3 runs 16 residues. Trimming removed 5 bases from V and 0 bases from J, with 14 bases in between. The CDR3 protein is CASSPQRDLSYNEQFF. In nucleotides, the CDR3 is TGTGCCAGCAGCCCGCAACGGGACCTCTCCTACAATGAGCAGTTCTTC.

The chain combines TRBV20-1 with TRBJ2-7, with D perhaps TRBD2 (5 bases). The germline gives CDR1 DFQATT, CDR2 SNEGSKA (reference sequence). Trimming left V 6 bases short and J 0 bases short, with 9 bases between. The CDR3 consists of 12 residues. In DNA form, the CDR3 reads TGCAGTGCAGACCGGGACTCCTACGAGCAGTACTTC. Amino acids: CSADRDSYEQYF.

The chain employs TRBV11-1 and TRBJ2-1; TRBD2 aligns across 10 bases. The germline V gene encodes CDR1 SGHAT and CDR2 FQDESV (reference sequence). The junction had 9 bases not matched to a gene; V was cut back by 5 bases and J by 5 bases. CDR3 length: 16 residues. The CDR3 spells CASSRRLAGLNNEQFF. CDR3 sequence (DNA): TGTGCCAGCAGCCGCCGACTAGCGGGTCTTAACAATGAGCAGTTCTTC.

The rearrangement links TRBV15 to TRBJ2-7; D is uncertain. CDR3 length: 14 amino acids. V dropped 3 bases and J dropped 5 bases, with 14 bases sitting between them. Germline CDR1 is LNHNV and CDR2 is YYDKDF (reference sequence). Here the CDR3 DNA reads TGTGCCACCAGCAGTAGACTCTCAAGGGACGAGCAGTACTTC. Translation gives CATSSRLSRDEQYF.

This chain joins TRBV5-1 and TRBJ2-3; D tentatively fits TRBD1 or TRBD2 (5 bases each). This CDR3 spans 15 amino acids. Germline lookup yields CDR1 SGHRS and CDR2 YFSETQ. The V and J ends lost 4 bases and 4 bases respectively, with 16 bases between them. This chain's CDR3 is CASSGDARKSDTQYF. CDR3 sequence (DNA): TGCGCCAGCAGCGGGGACGCGCGGAAGTCAGATACGCAGTATTTT.

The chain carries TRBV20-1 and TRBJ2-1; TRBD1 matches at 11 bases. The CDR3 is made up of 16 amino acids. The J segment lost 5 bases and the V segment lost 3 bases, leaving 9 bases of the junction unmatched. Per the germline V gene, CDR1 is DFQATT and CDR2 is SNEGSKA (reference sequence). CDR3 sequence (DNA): TGCAGTGCTAGCCCCCCGGACAGGGGGCTGGACAATGAGCAGTTCTTC. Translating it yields CSASPPDRGLDNEQFF.

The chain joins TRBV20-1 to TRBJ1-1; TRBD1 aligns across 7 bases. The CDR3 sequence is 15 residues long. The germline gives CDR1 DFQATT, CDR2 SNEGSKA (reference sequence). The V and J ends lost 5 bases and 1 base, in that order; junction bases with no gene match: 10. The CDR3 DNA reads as TGCAGTGCTCTTGGGTCCTGGACAGGGAACACTGAAGCTTTCTTT. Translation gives CSALGSWTGNTEAFF.